This T cell receptor (beta chain) emerged from a study of OX40 agonist ivuxolimab in advanced cancers. On the study more broadly: Dose-escalation patients suffered from hepatocellular carcinoma, melanoma, renal cell or head and neck cancer. Study outcomes and limitations: Expanded clones tended on average to be more numerous among CD8+ T cells than CD4+.

TCRdb keeps only in-frame clones here, not all; method: immunoSEQ multiplex PCR. The data show around 64,000 clones, nearly 90% seen once. Germline-derived CDR1 and CDR2 are SGHVS and FNYEAQ. The V and J ends lost 1 base and 4 bases, in that order; junction bases with no gene match: 3. The CDR3 has 15 residues. This clone showed up just once. Its antigen is unknown. The chain carries TRBV7-6 and TRBJ1-5, with 8 bases aligning to TRBD1. Sample: CD4+ or CD8+ T cells sorted from blood, taken in a trial of the OX40 agonist ivuxolimab. The receptor was derived from an adult with an advanced solid tumor such as melanoma, head and neck, liver or kidney cancer. CDR3: CASSLGTGPNQPQHF. CDR3 DNA: TGTGCCAGCAGCTTAGGGACAGGGCCTAATCAGCCCCAGCATTTT.